This is a list of T cell receptor beta chains from one sample in a study of shared clonotypes between healthy human individuals. TCRdb's table, derived via immunoSEQ multiplex PCR, lists solely in-frame clones and lacks some. The profile shows about 380,000 clones, about 96% of them singletons. Sequencing used memory CD8+ T cells sorted from blood. These TCRs come from a man aged 25 to 45 in good health. Each CDR3 is given with its conserved first and last residue. The order of the fields is V gene, clone size, J gene, D gene, CDR3 protein, CDR3 DNA. The D gene is left open where the match is weak. Clone size, where shown, is once, few, many, or a class for clones that have expanded.

v_gene: TRBV7-8; abundance: .; j_gene: TRBJ2-3; d_gene: TRBD2; CDR3aa: CASSSWTSGTDTQYF; CDR3nt: TGTGCCAGCAGCTCGTGGACTAGCGGCACAGATACGCAGTATTTT
v_gene: TRBV5-1; abundance: .; j_gene: TRBJ2-7; d_gene: TRBD2; CDR3aa: CASSLVSSSGKINEQYF; CDR3nt: TGCGCCAGCAGCTTGGTTTCGTCTAGCGGGAAGATTAACGAGCAGTACTTC
v_gene: TRBV27; abundance: .; j_gene: TRBJ1-2; d_gene: TRBD1; CDR3aa: CASSLTGGKTYGYTF; CDR3nt: TGTGCCAGCAGTCTGACAGGGGGAAAAACTTATGGCTACACCTTC
v_gene: TRBV7-9; abundance: once; j_gene: TRBJ2-3; d_gene: .; CDR3aa: CASSPWTSSTDTQYF; CDR3nt: TGTGCCAGCAGCCCCTGGACTTCTAGCACAGATACGCAGTATTTT
v_gene: TRBV5-6; abundance: .; j_gene: TRBJ2-7; d_gene: .; CDR3aa: CASSVPTDHYEQYF; CDR3nt: TGTGCCAGCAGCGTACCGACAGACCACTACGAGCAGTACTTC
v_gene: TRBV5-4; abundance: .; j_gene: TRBJ1-2; d_gene: TRBD1; CDR3aa: CASSFRDRGLGYTF; CDR3nt: TGTGCCAGCAGCTTCCGGGACAGGGGGCTTGGCTACACCTTC
v_gene: TRBV11-2; abundance: .; j_gene: TRBJ2-7; d_gene: .; CDR3aa: CASSLGSGVISYEQYF; CDR3nt: TGTGCCAGCAGCTTAGGGTCAGGGGTTATCTCCTACGAGCAGTACTTC
v_gene: TRBV5-8; abundance: .; j_gene: TRBJ2-5; d_gene: TRBD1; CDR3aa: CASRDRMQETQYF; CDR3nt: TGTGCCAGCCGGGACAGGATGCAAGAGACCCAGTACTTC
v_gene: TRBV6-1; abundance: .; j_gene: TRBJ2-3; d_gene: .; CDR3aa: CASSEFGGGVVDTQYF; CDR3nt: TGTGCCAGCAGTGAATTTGGGGGGGGCGTCGTAGATACGCAGTATTTT
v_gene: TRBV10-3; abundance: .; j_gene: TRBJ2-1; d_gene: .; CDR3aa: CAISERAVEYNEQFF; CDR3nt: TGTGCCATCAGTGAGAGGGCAGTAGAGTACAATGAGCAGTTCTTC
v_gene: TRBV28; abundance: .; j_gene: TRBJ2-1; d_gene: TRBD1; CDR3aa: CASRTGGSSYNEQFF; CDR3nt: TGTGCCAGCAGGACAGGGGGCAGCTCCTACAATGAGCAGTTCTTC
v_gene: TRBV5-1; abundance: .; j_gene: TRBJ2-7; d_gene: .; CDR3aa: CASSLKRGTYEQYF; CDR3nt: TGCGCCAGCAGCCTGAAGCGCGGTACCTACGAGCAGTACTTC
v_gene: TRBV5-1; abundance: .; j_gene: TRBJ2-7; d_gene: .; CDR3aa: CASTLDGTPGEQYF; CDR3nt: TGCGCCAGCACACTTGACGGGACTCCGGGGGAGCAGTACTTC
v_gene: TRBV18; abundance: .; j_gene: TRBJ2-3; d_gene: .; CDR3aa: CASSPTAPKDTQYF; CDR3nt: TGTGCCAGCTCACCAACCGCCCCCAAGGATACGCAGTATTTT
v_gene: TRBV30; abundance: once; j_gene: TRBJ1-2; d_gene: TRBD1; CDR3aa: CAWRSTERQGNYGYTF; CDR3nt: TGTGCCTGGAGGTCAACGGAGAGACAGGGGAACTATGGCTACACCTTC
v_gene: TRBV2; abundance: .; j_gene: TRBJ2-1; d_gene: TRBD2; CDR3aa: CASRPISSGGSYNEQFF; CDR3nt: TGTGCCAGCAGACCGATTTCTAGCGGGGGCTCCTACAATGAGCAGTTCTTC
v_gene: TRBV2; abundance: .; j_gene: TRBJ2-7; d_gene: TRBD2; CDR3aa: CAGRLAGISYEQYF; CDR3nt: TGTGCCGGTAGACTAGCGGGGATTTCCTACGAGCAGTACTTC